This TCR beta chain was sequenced in a study of T-cell memory formation after mild COVID-19. TCRdb re-analysed the 5' RACE reads in MiXCR, keeping a single row per CDR3 protein. The sample shows fewer than 600,000 distinct CDR3 sequences, about 20% of them seen only once. Findings and limits, study-wide: Memory from before infection featured some responding clones, which suggests cross-reactive memory joined.

The CDR3 has 16 amino acids. From germline, CDR1 is SEHNR and CDR2 FQNEAQ (reference sequence). In regard to this clonotype: The antigen is not known. One end of the junction does not line up with germline, which may come from a read error.

The rearrangement uses TRBV7-9 and TRBJ1-5; 9 bases agree with TRBD1. This sequence originates from an adult woman who had mild COVID-19 (a few samples of this study predate the infection). Cell type and time point are not known. What was sequenced was PBMCs or a T cell subset sorted from them (not recorded which). For the CDR3, the DNA is TGTGCCAGCAGCTTAGACAGGGGGCGAGGCAATCAGCACCAGCATTTT. Its translation: CASSLDRGRGNQHQHF.